This T cell receptor (beta chain) was captured in a study of blood T cell repertoires in COVID-19. The wider study: The United States, Italy and Spain provided the acute and convalescent COVID-19 samples.

Per the original data handling: Cell counts per sample came from amplifying reference gene primers. Clones were sequenced by immunoSEQ multiplex PCR, and TCRdb holds only the in-frame ones, with some missing. V, J and clone size derive from that table, while D and trimming were established from the DNA sequence. This table has about 120,000 clones, around nine tenths appearing once. This CDR3 is 13 amino acids long. CDR1 and CDR2 from the germline V gene are LNHDA and SQIVND (reference sequence). V lost 0 bases to trimming and J lost 4 bases, with 5 bases between them. The sequence was obtained from a man between 60 and 70 years old with COVID-19, enrolled during active disease. The sample consisted of peripheral blood. The chain carries TRBV19 and TRBJ2-3; D perhaps matches TRBD2 (5 bases). The CDR3 bases are TGTGCCAGTAGTATAGACGGGGCAGATACGCAGTATTTT. Translating gives CASSIDGADTQYF. Complete variable domain (other parts from reference TRBV19 and TRBJ2-3): DGGITQSPKYLFRKEGQNVTLSCEQNLNHDAMYWYRQDPGQGLRLIYYSQIVNDFQKGDIAEGYSVSREKKESFPLTVTSAQKNPTAFYLCASSIDGADTQYFGPGTRLTVL.